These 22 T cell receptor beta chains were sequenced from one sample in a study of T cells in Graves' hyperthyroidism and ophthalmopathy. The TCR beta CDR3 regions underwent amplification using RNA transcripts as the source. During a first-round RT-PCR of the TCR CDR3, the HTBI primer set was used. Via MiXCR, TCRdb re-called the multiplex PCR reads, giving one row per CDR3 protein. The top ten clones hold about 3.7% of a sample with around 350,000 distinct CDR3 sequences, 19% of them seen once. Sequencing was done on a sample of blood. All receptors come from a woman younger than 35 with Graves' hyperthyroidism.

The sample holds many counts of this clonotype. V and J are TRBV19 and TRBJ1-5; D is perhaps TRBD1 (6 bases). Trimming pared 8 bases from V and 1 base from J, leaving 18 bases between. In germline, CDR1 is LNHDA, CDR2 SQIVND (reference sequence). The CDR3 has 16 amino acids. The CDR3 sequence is CASGGSGVGSNQPQHF. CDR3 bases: TGTGCCAGTGGGGGGTCAGGGGTGGGGAGCAATCAGCCCCAGCATTTT.

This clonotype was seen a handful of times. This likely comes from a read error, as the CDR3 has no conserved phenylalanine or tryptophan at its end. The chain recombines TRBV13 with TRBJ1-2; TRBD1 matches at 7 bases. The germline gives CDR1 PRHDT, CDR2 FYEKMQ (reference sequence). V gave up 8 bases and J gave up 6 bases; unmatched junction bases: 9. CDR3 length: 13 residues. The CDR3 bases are TGTGCCAGCGGCCTGACAGGGTGGCATGGCTACACCGTC. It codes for CASGLTGWHGYTV.

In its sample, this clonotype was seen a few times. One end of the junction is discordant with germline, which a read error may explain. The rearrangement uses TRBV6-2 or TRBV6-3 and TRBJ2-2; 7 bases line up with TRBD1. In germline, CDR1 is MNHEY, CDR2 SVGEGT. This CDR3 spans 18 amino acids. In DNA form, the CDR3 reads TGTGCCAGCAGTTACTCTGGCCCCGGGACAGAGGGCACCGGGGATCTGTTTTTT. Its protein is CASSYSGPGTEGTGDLFF.

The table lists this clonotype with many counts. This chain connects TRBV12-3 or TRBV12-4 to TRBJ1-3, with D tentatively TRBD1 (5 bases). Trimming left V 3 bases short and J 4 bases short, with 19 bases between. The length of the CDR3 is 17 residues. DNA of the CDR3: TGTGCCAGCAGTTTTCAGGCAGGGAAATCCTCCGGAAACACCATATATTTT. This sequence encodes CASSFQAGKSSGNTIYF.

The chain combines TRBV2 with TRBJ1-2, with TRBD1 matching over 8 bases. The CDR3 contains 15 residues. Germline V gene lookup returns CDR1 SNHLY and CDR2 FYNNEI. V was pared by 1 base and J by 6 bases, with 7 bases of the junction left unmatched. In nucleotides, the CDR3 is TGTGCCAGCAGTGAAGGTCCAGGGGGCATCGATGGCTACACCTTC. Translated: CASSEGPGGIDGYTF.

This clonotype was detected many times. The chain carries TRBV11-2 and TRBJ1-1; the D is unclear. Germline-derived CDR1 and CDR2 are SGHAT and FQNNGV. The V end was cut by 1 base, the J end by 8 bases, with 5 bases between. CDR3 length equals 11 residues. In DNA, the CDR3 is TGTGCCAGCAGCTTAGGATTCGAAGCTTTCTTT. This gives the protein CASSLGFEAFF.

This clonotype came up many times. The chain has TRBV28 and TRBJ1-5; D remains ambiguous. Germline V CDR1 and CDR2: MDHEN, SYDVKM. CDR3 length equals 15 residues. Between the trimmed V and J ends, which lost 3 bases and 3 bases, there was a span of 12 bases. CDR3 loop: CASSLPRGNNQPQHF. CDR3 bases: TGTGCCAGCAGTTTGCCCCGCGGGAACAATCAGCCCCAGCATTTT.

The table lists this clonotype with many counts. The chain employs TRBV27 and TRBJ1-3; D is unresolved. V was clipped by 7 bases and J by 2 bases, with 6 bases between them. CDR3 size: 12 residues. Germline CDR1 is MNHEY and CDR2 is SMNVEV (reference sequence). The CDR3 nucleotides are TGTGCCAGCACCCCCCCTGGAAACACCATATATTTT. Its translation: CASTPPGNTIYF.

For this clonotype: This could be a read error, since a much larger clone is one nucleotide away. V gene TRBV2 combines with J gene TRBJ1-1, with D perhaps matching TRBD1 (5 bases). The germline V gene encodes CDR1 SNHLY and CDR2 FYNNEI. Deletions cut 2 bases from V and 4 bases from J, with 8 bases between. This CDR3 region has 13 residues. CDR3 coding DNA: TGTGCCAGCAGTGAAAGTAGGGGCACTGAAGCTTTCTTT. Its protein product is CASSESRGTEAFF.

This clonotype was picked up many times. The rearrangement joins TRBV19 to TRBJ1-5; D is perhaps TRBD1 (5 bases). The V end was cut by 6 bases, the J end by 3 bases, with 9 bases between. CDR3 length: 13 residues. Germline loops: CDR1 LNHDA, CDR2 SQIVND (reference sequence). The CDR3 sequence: CASRGRVNQPQHF. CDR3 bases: TGTGCCAGTAGGGGCAGGGTCAATCAGCCCCAGCATTTT.

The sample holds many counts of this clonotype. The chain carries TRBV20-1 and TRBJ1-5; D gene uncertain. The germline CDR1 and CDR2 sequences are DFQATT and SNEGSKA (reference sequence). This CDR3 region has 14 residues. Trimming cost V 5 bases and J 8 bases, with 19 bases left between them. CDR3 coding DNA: TGCAGTGCTTTATCCGGGCTCCTTGGGGAGCCCCAGCATTTT. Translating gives CSALSGLLGEPQHF.

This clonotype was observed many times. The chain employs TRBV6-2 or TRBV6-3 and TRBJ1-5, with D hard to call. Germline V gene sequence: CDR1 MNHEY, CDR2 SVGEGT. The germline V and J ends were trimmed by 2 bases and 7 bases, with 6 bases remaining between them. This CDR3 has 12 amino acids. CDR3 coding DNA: TGTGCCAGCAGTTACCGCCGACAGCCCCAGCATTTT. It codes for CASSYRRQPQHF.

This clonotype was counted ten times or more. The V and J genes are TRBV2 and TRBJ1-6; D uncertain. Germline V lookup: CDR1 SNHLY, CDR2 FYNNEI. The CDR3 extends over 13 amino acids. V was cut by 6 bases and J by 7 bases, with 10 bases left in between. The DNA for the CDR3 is TGTGCCAGCAGAGTTCAGCGAAATTCACCCCTCCACTTT. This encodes CASRVQRNSPLHF.

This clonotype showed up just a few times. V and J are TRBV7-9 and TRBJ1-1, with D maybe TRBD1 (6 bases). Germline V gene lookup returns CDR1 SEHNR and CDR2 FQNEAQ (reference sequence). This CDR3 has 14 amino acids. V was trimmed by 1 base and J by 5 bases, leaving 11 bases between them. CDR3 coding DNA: TGTGCCAGCAGCTTAGAGGGGGGGATTACTGAAGCTTTCTTT. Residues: CASSLEGGITEAFF.

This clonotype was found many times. DNA for the CDR3: TGCAGTGCTAGTGATCCCACTGAAGCTTTCTTT. Protein sequence: CSASDPTEAFF. The V and J genes are TRBV20-1 and TRBJ1-1; no clear D. Trimming took off 3 bases at V and 4 bases at J, with 6 bases between the two ends. Germline V gene sequence: CDR1 DFQATT, CDR2 SNEGSKA (reference sequence). CDR3 length: 11 residues.

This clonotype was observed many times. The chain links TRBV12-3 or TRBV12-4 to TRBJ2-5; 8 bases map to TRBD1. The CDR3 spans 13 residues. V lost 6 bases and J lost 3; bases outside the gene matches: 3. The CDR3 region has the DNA TGTGCCAGCAGCTCGGGACAGGAAGAGACCCAGTACTTC. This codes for CASSSGQEETQYF.

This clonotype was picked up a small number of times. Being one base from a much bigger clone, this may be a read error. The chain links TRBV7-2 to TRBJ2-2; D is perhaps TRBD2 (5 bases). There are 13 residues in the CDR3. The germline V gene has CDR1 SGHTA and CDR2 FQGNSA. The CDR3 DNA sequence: TGTGCCAGCAGCCCCAGTCAGGACGGGGAGCTGTGTTTT. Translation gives CASSPSQDGELCF.

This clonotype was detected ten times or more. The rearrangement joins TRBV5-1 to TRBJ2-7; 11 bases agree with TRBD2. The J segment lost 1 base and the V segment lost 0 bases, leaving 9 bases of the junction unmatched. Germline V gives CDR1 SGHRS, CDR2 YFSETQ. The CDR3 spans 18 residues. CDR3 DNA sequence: TGCGCCAGCAGCTTGGTGGAGGGGCTAGCGGGGGGTTCCTACGAGCAGTACTTC. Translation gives CASSLVEGLAGGSYEQYF.

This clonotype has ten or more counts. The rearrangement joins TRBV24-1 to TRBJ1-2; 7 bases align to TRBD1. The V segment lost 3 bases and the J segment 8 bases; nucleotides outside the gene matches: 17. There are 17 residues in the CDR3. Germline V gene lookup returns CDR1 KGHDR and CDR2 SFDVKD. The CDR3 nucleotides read TGTGCCACCAGTGATGGCACCGGGACAGAGTTTGTGAGGGGCTACACCTTC. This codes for CATSDGTGTEFVRGYTF.

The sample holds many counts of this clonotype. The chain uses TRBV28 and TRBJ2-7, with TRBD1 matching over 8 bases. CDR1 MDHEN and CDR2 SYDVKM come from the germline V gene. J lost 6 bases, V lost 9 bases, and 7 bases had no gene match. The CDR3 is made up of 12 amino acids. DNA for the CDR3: TGTGCCAGTAACAGGGGGAATGGCGAGCAGTACTTC. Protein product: CASNRGNGEQYF.

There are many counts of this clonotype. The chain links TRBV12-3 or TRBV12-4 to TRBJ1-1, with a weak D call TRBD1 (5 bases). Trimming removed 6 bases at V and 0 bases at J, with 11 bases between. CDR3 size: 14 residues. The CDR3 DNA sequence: TGTGCCAGCAGGTTCAGGGAGGTGAACACTGAAGCTTTCTTT. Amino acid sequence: CASRFREVNTEAFF.

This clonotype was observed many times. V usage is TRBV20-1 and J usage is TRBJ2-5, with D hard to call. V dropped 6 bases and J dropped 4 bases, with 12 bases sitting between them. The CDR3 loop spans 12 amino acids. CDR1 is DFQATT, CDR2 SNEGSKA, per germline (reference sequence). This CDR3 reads CSAGSGSETQYF. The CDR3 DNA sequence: TGCAGTGCGGGTAGTGGCTCAGAGACCCAGTACTTC.